These 24 T cell receptor beta chains were all obtained from the same sample, sequenced in a study of OX40 agonist ivuxolimab in advanced cancers. Generated by immunoSEQ multiplex PCR, the TCRdb table keeps only in-frame clones and is missing some. The repertoire holds 15,000 to 20,000 clones, with around 80% as singletons. The specimen was CD4+ or CD8+ T cells sorted from blood, collected in a trial of the OX40 agonist ivuxolimab. Source of these receptors: an adult with an advanced solid tumor such as melanoma, head and neck, liver or kidney cancer.

The chain carries TRBV28 and TRBJ2-7; maybe TRBD1 (6 bases). The CDR3 has 12 residues. Germline assignment: CDR1 MDHEN and CDR2 SYDVKM. Trimming removed 7 bases from V and 2 bases from J, with 9 bases in between. CDR3 protein: CASNNRAYEQYF. CDR3 DNA: TGTGCCAGCAACAACAGGGCCTACGAGCAGTACTTC. The whole variable domain, remainder taken from reference TRBV28 and TRBJ2-7, is DVKVTQSSRYLVKRTGEKVFLECVQDMDHENMFWYRQDPGLGLRLIYFSYDVKMKEKGDIPEGYSVSREKKERFSLILESASTNQTSMYLCASNNRAYEQYFGPGTRLTVT.

The gene calls are TRBV7-6 and TRBJ2-2; D remains ambiguous. Germline lookup yields CDR1 SGHVS and CDR2 FNYEAQ. CDR3 length: 12 amino acids. V was pared by 4 bases and J by 4 bases, with 4 bases between. This CDR3 reads CASSSLTGELFF. CDR3 sequence (DNA): TGTGCCAGCAGCTCCCTCACCGGGGAGCTGTTTTTT.

The chain employs TRBV11-2 and TRBJ2-1, with 8 bases aligning to TRBD2. Germline CDR1 and CDR2: SGHAT and FQNNGV. The CDR3 is 15 residues long. V shed 5 bases and J 6 bases; nucleotides not matched to a gene: 9. The CDR3 is CASSPARTSLNEQFF. The CDR3 DNA is TGTGCCAGCAGCCCGGCTAGGACTAGCCTCAATGAGCAGTTCTTC.

The chain has TRBV6-5 and TRBJ2-3; 9 positions agree with TRBD2. Germline V CDR1 and CDR2: MNHEY, SVGAGI. The J segment lost 8 bases and the V segment lost 6 bases, leaving 9 bases of the junction unmatched. This CDR3 spans 14 amino acids. CDR3 loop: CASRPRGGVGTQYF. The CDR3 DNA reads as TGTGCCAGCAGACCGCGGGGGGGCGTGGGTACGCAGTATTTT.

The V call is TRBV5-1, the J call TRBJ2-1; TRBD2 aligns across 8 bases. CDR3 length: 15 amino acids. J gave up 4 bases and V 3 bases, and 6 bases lay outside the gene matches. Germline-derived CDR1 and CDR2 are SGHRS and YFSETQ. The CDR3 reads CASSSLAGRYNEQFF. The CDR3 bases are TGCGCCAGCAGCTCCTTAGCGGGACGATACAATGAGCAGTTCTTC.

V is TRBV7-9 and J is TRBJ2-5, with a tentative D call TRBD2 (6 bases). Trimming took off 5 bases at V and 4 bases at J, with 20 bases between the two ends. The CDR3 consists of 16 residues. CDR1 and CDR2 from the germline V gene are SEHNR and FQNEAQ (reference sequence). Here the CDR3 DNA reads TGTGCCAGCAGCGGAGGGTGGCAGGGTGTTAGAGAGACCCAGTACTTC. This translates into CASSGGWQGVRETQYF.

The chain carries TRBV19 and TRBJ2-3, with TRBD2 matching over 13 bases. The V gene's germline CDR1 is LNHDA and CDR2 SQIVND (reference sequence). The CDR3 spans 20 residues. With 1 base clipped from V and 0 bases from J, the junction kept 10 bases outside the gene matches. In DNA form, the CDR3 reads TGTGCCAGTAGTATAGTTTTTGGACTAGCGGGAGTTCGGAGCACAGATACGCAGTATTTT. This sequence encodes CASSIVFGLAGVRSTDTQYF.

This chain links TRBV2 with TRBJ2-1; a possible D gene is TRBD2 (6 bases). Trimming pared 8 bases from V and 8 bases from J, leaving 19 bases between. The germline gives CDR1 SNHLY, CDR2 FYNNEI. The CDR3 is 14 amino acids. CDR3 protein: CASGLSGFGDEQFF. Here the CDR3 DNA reads TGTGCCAGCGGCCTTAGCGGTTTTGGGGATGAGCAGTTCTTC.

The rearrangement links TRBV25-1 to TRBJ2-1, with D possibly TRBD1 on 6 matching bases. The CDR3 sequence is 16 residues long. Trimming took 6 bases from V and 9 from J, leaving 24 bases between them. Per the germline V gene, CDR1 is MGHDK and CDR2 is SYGVNS. CDR3: CASSPNRVAATGEQFF. CDR3 coding DNA: TGTGCCAGCAGCCCTAACAGGGTCGCGGCCACAGGTGAGCAGTTCTTC.

The V gene is TRBV28, the J gene TRBJ2-1; perhaps TRBD2 as D (5 bases). The CDR3 is made up of 17 amino acids. CDR1 MDHEN and CDR2 SYDVKM come from the germline V gene. Trimming removed 3 bases at V and 0 bases at J, with 15 bases between. The CDR3 nucleotides read TGTGCCAGCAGTTTGGAGGAGGAGCGCAGCTCCTACAATGAGCAGTTCTTC. This encodes CASSLEEERSSYNEQFF.

The chain uses TRBV28 and TRBJ1-5, with D hard to call. The CDR3 is 15 amino acids. V was clipped by 1 base and J by 7 bases, with 14 bases between them. CDR1 MDHEN and CDR2 SYDVKM come from the germline V gene. The CDR3 reads CASSLFGEGEQPQHF. The CDR3 nucleotides read TGTGCCAGCAGTTTATTCGGGGAAGGAGAACAGCCCCAGCATTTT.

The rearrangement links TRBV30 to TRBJ2-2, with D uncertain. The CDR3 is made up of 12 amino acids. Trimming shortened V by 4 bases and J by 6 bases, and 9 bases separated the two germline ends. Germline V gene lookup returns CDR1 GTSNPN and CDR2 SVGIG (reference sequence). The CDR3: CAWTISAGELFF. DNA of the CDR3: TGTGCCTGGACTATAAGCGCCGGGGAGCTGTTTTTT.

This sequence joins TRBV9 and TRBJ2-5; D is uncertain. Trimming took 1 base from V and 6 from J, leaving 10 bases between them. This CDR3 region has 13 residues. From germline, CDR1 is SGDLS and CDR2 YYNGEE. In DNA form, the CDR3 reads TGTGCCAGCAGCGTACCCCCCGAGAAGACCCAGTACTTC. It translates to CASSVPPEKTQYF.

The chain uses TRBV5-6 and TRBJ1-3; D is unresolved. The germline V gene encodes CDR1 SGHDT and CDR2 YYEEEE. CDR3 length: 16 amino acids. V gave up 2 bases and J gave up 0 bases, with 12 bases separating them. The CDR3 sequence: CASSLRREDSGNTIYF. In DNA form, the CDR3 reads TGTGCCAGCAGCTTAAGGCGGGAGGACTCTGGAAACACCATATATTTT.

The gene calls are TRBV4-3 and TRBJ2-1; no clear D. CDR1 and CDR2 (germline): LGHNA, YSLEER. The germline V and J ends were trimmed by 4 bases and 10 bases, with 14 bases remaining between them. The length of the CDR3 is 13 residues. CDR3 region: CASSPDVVLEQFF. DNA of the CDR3: TGCGCCAGCAGCCCGGACGTGGTCTTAGAGCAGTTCTTC.

This clone came up a few times. This CDR3 reads CASSFTGGAGYTF. CDR3 in DNA: TGTGCCAGCAGTTTCACAGGGGGCGCTGGCTACACCTTC. The chain couples TRBV27 to TRBJ1-2, with 9 bases lining up with TRBD1. The CDR3 contains 13 residues. V dropped 3 bases and J dropped 7; count of bases not matched to a gene: 3. Germline V gene sequence: CDR1 MNHEY, CDR2 SMNVEV (reference sequence).

The sample holds one count of this clone. This chain joins TRBV5-1 and TRBJ2-2; possibly TRBD1 for D (5 bases). CDR3 size: 15 residues. V gave up 1 base and J gave up 2 bases, with 9 bases separating them. The V gene's germline CDR1 is SGHRS and CDR2 YFSETQ. The CDR3 nucleotides are TGCGCCAGCAGCTTGCGTAGGACAAACACCGGGGAGCTGTTTTTT. Protein product: CASSLRRTNTGELFF. Supplemented by reference TRBV5-1 and TRBJ2-2, the full variable domain reads KAGVTQTPRYLIKTRGQQVTLSCSPISGHRSVSWYQQTPGQGLQFLFEYFSETQRNKGNFPGRFSGRQFSNSRSEMNVSTLELGDSALYLCASSLRRTNTGELFFGEGSRLTVL.

This clone occurred once. The chain links TRBV6-1 to TRBJ1-5; 7 positions agree with TRBD1. CDR1 is MNHNS and CDR2 is SASEGT in the germline V gene. This CDR3 comprises 15 residues. V shed 0 bases, J shed 4 bases, and the junction held 3 bases outside the gene matches. Here the CDR3 DNA reads TGTGCCAGCAGTGAAGCCAGGGGGGGGAATCAGCCCCAGCATTTT. Residues: CASSEARGGNQPQHF.

The chain joins TRBV6-5 to TRBJ1-5; 7 bases line up with TRBD1. The CDR3 consists of 14 residues. Unmatched junction bases numbered 3, after V lost 4 bases and J lost 3 bases. Looked up from germline, CDR1 is MNHEY and CDR2 is SVGAGI. CDR3: CASSSGQHNQPQHF. In DNA form, the CDR3 reads TGTGCCAGCAGTTCGGGACAGCACAATCAGCCCCAGCATTTT.

The chain recombines TRBV29-1 with TRBJ1-5; D remains ambiguous. The ends were cut back, 7 bases at V and 0 bases at J, with 7 bases in the middle. The CDR3 loop spans 12 amino acids. CDR1 and CDR2 from the germline V gene are SQVTM and ANQGSEA. CDR3 protein: CSARNSNQPQHF. The CDR3 DNA sequence: TGCAGCGCTCGGAATAGCAATCAGCCCCAGCATTTT.

The CDR3 DNA is TGTGCCAGTAGTAACAACCCAGGGGCAACTAATGAAAAACTGTTTTTT. It translates to CASSNNPGATNEKLFF. V gene TRBV19 combines with J gene TRBJ1-4, with D possibly matching TRBD1 (6 bases). Germline loops: CDR1 LNHDA, CDR2 SQIVND (reference sequence). There are 16 residues in the CDR3. V shed 4 bases and J shed 0 bases, with 12 bases lying between them.

The chain recombines TRBV6-1 with TRBJ2-1; TRBD1 matches 8 bases. Losses at the gene ends were 7 bases for V and 6 bases for J; bases not matched to a gene: 11. The CDR3 extends over 15 amino acids. In germline, CDR1 is MNHNS, CDR2 SASEGT. In DNA form, the CDR3 reads TGTGCCAGCATGGGTATGGCAGGGGGCTTCAATGAGCAGTTCTTC. It yields the protein CASMGMAGGFNEQFF.

The chain carries TRBV5-1 and TRBJ2-5, with 8 bases identical to TRBD2. The V gene's germline CDR1 is SGHRS and CDR2 YFSETQ. The CDR3 is 16 amino acids. V trimming: 0 bases; J trimming: 1 base; junction bases outside the gene matches: 5. The DNA of the CDR3 is TGCGCCAGCAGCTTGGGGGTAGCGGGGATCCAAGAGACCCAGTACTTC. Amino acid sequence: CASSLGVAGIQETQYF.

V gene TRBV19 combines with J gene TRBJ2-2, with 8 bases matching TRBD2. Germline CDR1 and CDR2: LNHDA and SQIVND (reference sequence). CDR3 size: 18 residues. V lost 6 bases, J lost 0 bases, and 12 bases stayed unmatched. DNA of the CDR3: TGTGCCAGTAGATCGAAGGGGCTAGCGGGTCCGAACACCGGGGAGCTGTTTTTT. Its translation: CASRSKGLAGPNTGELFF.